The 16 T cell receptor beta chains given below trace back to one sample, sequenced in a study of cytomegalovirus exposure and HLA in healthy donors. PCR employed 60 Vbeta and 13 Jbeta primers. Repertoires were generated with immunoSEQ multiplex PCR, while TCRdb's copy carries only in-frame clones and drops some. The profile shows approximately 120,000 clones, 76% of them singletons. Input material: PBMCs. These receptors were obtained from a man aged 45-65 years in good health and CMV-seronegative.

This clone was detected only a few times. The J gene is TRBJ2-7, the V gene TRBV7-9, with TRBD1 matching over 9 bases. Germline-derived CDR1 and CDR2 are SEHNR and FQNEAQ (reference sequence). With 5 bases clipped from V and 0 bases from J, the junction kept 11 bases outside the gene matches. This CDR3 has 17 residues. The CDR3 sequence: CASSPRSGTGSSYEQYV. In DNA, the CDR3 is TGTGCCAGCAGCCCAAGGTCCGGGACAGGGAGCTCCTACGAGCAGTACGTC.

The rearrangement joins TRBV13 to TRBJ2-6; TRBD1 might be the D (6 bases). The CDR3 length is 18 residues. Germline V gives CDR1 PRHDT, CDR2 FYEKMQ (reference sequence). V lost 5 bases and J 2 bases, leaving 19 bases between the germline ends. The CDR3 sequence: CASSPPPVGAAGANVLTF. As DNA, the CDR3 is TGTGCCAGCAGCCCCCCCCCGGTGGGGGCGGCTGGGGCCAACGTCCTGACTTTC.

The V and J genes are TRBV7-6 and TRBJ1-5; 8 bases map to TRBD1. Germline V gives CDR1 SGHVS, CDR2 FNYEAQ. V lost 5 bases, J lost 0 bases, and 6 bases stayed unmatched. This CDR3 has 16 amino acids. The CDR3 coding sequence is TGTGCCAGCAGCAGTGGGACAGGTGTTAGCAATCAGCCCCAGCATTTT. Translation gives CASSSGTGVSNQPQHF.

V is TRBV6-6 and J is TRBJ2-1, with TRBD1 as a possible D gene (6 bases). The germline V and J ends were trimmed by 6 bases and 8 bases, with 11 bases remaining between them. CDR1 and CDR2 from the germline V gene are MNHNY and SVGAGI (reference sequence). There are 12 residues in the CDR3. The CDR3 loop is CASRQGWDEQFF. CDR3 nucleotide sequence: TGTGCCAGCAGACAGGGTTGGGATGAGCAGTTCTTC.

This clone occurred a few times. This chain connects TRBV29-1 to TRBJ2-1, with 7 bases lining up with TRBD1. V lost 5 bases, J lost 7 bases, and 11 bases stayed unmatched. Looked up from germline, CDR1 is SQVTM and CDR2 is ANQGSEA. This CDR3 comprises 14 residues. DNA of the CDR3: TGCAGCGTTATTTGGGACAGACATTTTAATGAGCAGTTCTTC. It codes for CSVIWDRHFNEQFF.

The chain links TRBV29-1 to TRBJ2-3, with a weak D call TRBD1 (6 bases). With 0 bases removed from V and 4 bases from J, the gap between germline ends came to 11 bases. The CDR3 runs 14 residues. Per the germline V gene, CDR1 is SQVTM and CDR2 is ANQGSEA. CDR3 region: CSVEDSRGSDTQYF. The CDR3 coding sequence is TGCAGCGTTGAAGATTCCAGGGGATCAGATACGCAGTATTTT.

V and J are TRBV7-9 and TRBJ2-5; 10 nucleotides align to TRBD2. The CDR3 has 15 residues. In germline, CDR1 is SEHNR, CDR2 FQNEAQ (reference sequence). V trimming: 2 bases; J trimming: 5 bases; junction bases outside the gene matches: 5. The CDR3 DNA reads TGTGCCAGCAGCTTAAAGCGGGGGGGCGCGGAGACCCAGTACTTC. Protein: CASSLKRGGAETQYF.

The chain uses TRBV6-5 and TRBJ1-4; 7 bases are shared with TRBD1. V lost 6 bases and J lost 7; bases outside the gene matches: 5. Germline CDR1 reads MNHEY; CDR2 reads SVGAGI. The CDR3 loop spans 13 amino acids. CDR3 sequence (DNA): TGTGCCAGCAGACCCGGGACAGCTGAAAAACTGTTTTTT. This sequence encodes CASRPGTAEKLFF.

The chain uses TRBV7-9 and TRBJ2-2, with 8 positions matching TRBD1. With 6 bases clipped from V and 7 bases from J, the junction kept 7 bases outside the gene matches. Germline assignment: CDR1 SEHNR and CDR2 FQNEAQ (reference sequence). CDR3 size: 14 residues. The CDR3 DNA reads as TGTGCCAGCAGTTATCAGGGGGCAGGCGGGGAGCTGTTTTTT. Translation: CASSYQGAGGELFF.

This chain joins TRBV28 and TRBJ1-2, with D possibly TRBD1 on 5 matching bases. Germline V gene sequence: CDR1 MDHEN, CDR2 SYDVKM. The length of the CDR3 is 16 residues. Trimming shortened V by 1 base and J by 0 bases, and 12 bases separated the two germline ends. This CDR3 reads CASSLSWTLANYGYTF. The CDR3 nucleotides read TGTGCCAGCAGTTTATCGTGGACACTTGCTAACTATGGCTACACCTTC.

V gene TRBV15 combines with J gene TRBJ1-5; D might be TRBD1 (5 bases). Trimming stripped 9 bases from V and 4 bases from J, with 16 bases between. CDR1 and CDR2 (germline): LNHNV, YYDKDF (reference sequence). The CDR3 covers 14 residues. CDR3 nucleotides: TGTGCCACTAGGTTGGGGCTTGGGAATCAGCCCCAGCATTTT. It is translated as CATRLGLGNQPQHF.

The CDR3 sequence is CASSPRMTGANVLTF. CDR3 nucleotides: TGTGCCAGCAGCCCCAGGATGACTGGGGCCAACGTCCTGACTTTC. This chain uses TRBV5-5 with TRBJ2-6; no firm D call. Germline-derived CDR1 and CDR2 are SGHKS and YYEKEE (reference sequence). V was clipped by 4 bases and J by 2 bases, with 10 bases between them. The CDR3 sequence is 15 residues long.

A single count supports this clone. The chain uses TRBV25-1 and TRBJ1-1; D call uncertain. Germline values: CDR1 MGHDK, CDR2 SYGVNS. This CDR3 comprises 11 residues. V lost 5 bases and J 5 bases, leaving 6 bases between the germline ends. CDR3 protein: CASSIDTEAFF. CDR3 DNA: TGTGCCAGCAGTATAGATACTGAAGCTTTCTTT. Full variable domain (missing parts from reference TRBV25-1 and TRBJ1-1): EADIYQTPRYLVIGTGKKITLECSQTMGHDKMYWYQQDPGMELHLIHYSYGVNSTEKGDLSSESTVSRIRTEHFPLTLESARPSHTSQYLCASSIDTEAFFGQGTRLTVV.

This sequence joins TRBV7-9 and TRBJ2-3, with 9 bases matching TRBD2. The CDR3 extends over 15 amino acids. Germline loops: CDR1 SEHNR, CDR2 FQNEAQ (reference sequence). Trimming took 4 bases from V and 3 from J; bases not matched to a gene: 5. The CDR3 region is CASSSIAGVTDTQYF. In DNA form, the CDR3 reads TGTGCCAGCAGCTCCATAGCGGGGGTTACAGATACGCAGTATTTT.

A single count supports this clone. This chain uses TRBV30 with TRBJ1-5; 9 nucleotides line up with TRBD1. With V trimmed by 3 bases and J by 0 bases, 18 bases remained unmatched. The CDR3 has 20 residues. CDR1 is GTSNPN, CDR2 SVGIG, per germline (reference sequence). The CDR3 loop reads CAWSIGAGQGPFYSNQPQHF. The DNA for the CDR3 is TGTGCCTGGAGCATAGGGGCGGGACAGGGCCCCTTTTATAGCAATCAGCCCCAGCATTTT.

The chain couples TRBV7-2 to TRBJ1-2; D might be TRBD1 (5 bases). Trimming cost V 5 bases and J 6 bases, with 22 bases left between them. Germline V gene data show CDR1 as SGHTA and CDR2 as FQGNSA. The CDR3 consists of 16 residues. Here the CDR3 DNA reads TGTGCCAGCAGCCCCCCTGGCGGGCGGGACCCCCATGGCTACACCTTC. Translated: CASSPPGGRDPHGYTF.